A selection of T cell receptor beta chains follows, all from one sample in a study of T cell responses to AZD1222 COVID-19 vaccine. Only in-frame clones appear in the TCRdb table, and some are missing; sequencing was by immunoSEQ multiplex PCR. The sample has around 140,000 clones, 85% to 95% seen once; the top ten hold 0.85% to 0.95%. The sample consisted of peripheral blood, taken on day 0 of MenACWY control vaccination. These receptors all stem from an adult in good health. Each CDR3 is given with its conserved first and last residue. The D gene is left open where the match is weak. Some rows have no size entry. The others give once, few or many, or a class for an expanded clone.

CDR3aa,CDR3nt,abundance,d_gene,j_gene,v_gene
CASSFMGGAGSYEQYF,TGTGCCAGCAGCTTTATGGGTGGCGCCGGCTCCTACGAGCAGTACTTC,NA,NA,TRBJ2-7,TRBV5-4
CASSPTAGDYGYTF,TGTGCCAGCAGCCCCACGGCAGGGGACTATGGCTACACCTTC,once,NA,TRBJ1-2,TRBV3-1/TRBV3-2
CASSLEAGALGGYTF,TGTGCCAGCAGCTTAGAAGCAGGGGCCCTAGGAGGCTACACCTTC,NA,NA,TRBJ1-2,TRBV7-9
CASSYLTGVVGYTF,TGCGCCAGCAGCTACCTGACGGGGGTAGTTGGCTACACCTTC,NA,NA,TRBJ1-2,TRBV5-1
CASSQVAGGTGELFF,TGCGCCAGCAGCCAAGTAGCGGGGGGAACCGGGGAGCTGTTTTTT,NA,TRBD2,TRBJ2-2,TRBV4-1
CASSSRALTDTQYF,TGTGCCAGCAGCTCCCGGGCCCTCACAGATACGCAGTATTTT,NA,NA,TRBJ2-3,TRBV7-9
CASSLWGPYEQYF,TGTGCCAGCAGTTTATGGGGTCCCTACGAGCAGTACTTC,NA,NA,TRBJ2-7,TRBV12-3/TRBV12-4
CASSSGPAAQYF,TGTGCCAGCAGCTCAGGTCCGGCGGCCCAGTACTTC,NA,NA,TRBJ2-5,TRBV4-2
CASSPPLGLLEQYF,TGTGCCAGCTCACCACCCCTGGGCTTACTCGAGCAGTACTTC,NA,NA,TRBJ2-7,TRBV18
CASSLSGLAGKYNEQFF,TGTGCCAGCAGTTTATCGGGACTAGCGGGAAAATACAATGAGCAGTTCTTC,NA,TRBD2,TRBJ2-1,TRBV27
CASSPHLAGASGELFF,TGTGCCAGCAGTCCCCATCTAGCGGGAGCCTCCGGGGAGCTGTTTTTT,NA,TRBD2,TRBJ2-2,TRBV3-1/TRBV3-2
CASSEGGHLTFQYF,TGTGCCAGCAGTGAAGGGGGACACCTCACTTTTCAGTACTTC,NA,NA,TRBJ2-4,TRBV6-1
CASSTSGTSGFNEQYF,TGTGCCAGCAGCACGTCCGGGACTAGCGGGTTCAACGAGCAGTACTTC,NA,TRBD2,TRBJ2-7,TRBV5-6
CASSRRGEYTEAFF,TGTGCCAGCAGTCGCAGGGGCGAGTACACTGAAGCTTTCTTT,NA,NA,TRBJ1-1,TRBV25-1
CASSVSDSMNTEAFF,TGTGCCAGTAGTGTCAGTGATTCCATGAACACTGAAGCTTTCTTT,NA,NA,TRBJ1-1,TRBV19
CASSDLRGRRQPQHF,TGTGCCAGTAGTGATCTTAGGGGAAGAAGACAGCCCCAGCATTTT,NA,NA,TRBJ1-5,TRBV19
CASSFVQSDEQYF,TGTGCCAGCAGTTTTGTACAGTCCGACGAGCAGTACTTC,once,NA,TRBJ2-7,TRBV12-3/TRBV12-4
CASSSTEEMRAFF,TGTGCCAGCAGCTCGACAGAAGAAATGAGGGCTTTCTTT,NA,NA,TRBJ1-1,TRBV5-4
CASSQDPGGGLAKNIQYF,TGTGCCAGCAGCCAAGATCCGGGAGGGGGGCTAGCCAAAAACATTCAGTACTTC,NA,TRBD2,TRBJ2-4,TRBV4-2
CASSYWGRNEKLFF,TGTGCCAGCAGCTATTGGGGCCGCAATGAAAAACTGTTTTTT,NA,NA,TRBJ1-4,TRBV5-5
CASSLKQGDYGYTF,TGTGCCAGCAGCTTGAAACAGGGGGACTATGGCTACACCTTC,NA,TRBD1,TRBJ1-2,TRBV7-9
CASSLSPSSGANVLTF,TGCGCCAGCAGCTTGAGCCCGTCCTCTGGGGCCAACGTCCTGACTTTC,NA,NA,TRBJ2-6,TRBV5-1
CASSDTVGADQPQHF,TGTGCCAGTAGTGATACTGTGGGGGCTGATCAGCCCCAGCATTTT,NA,NA,TRBJ1-5,TRBV19
CATSREAEAFF,TGTGCCACCAGCAGAGAGGCTGAAGCTTTCTTT,NA,NA,TRBJ1-1,TRBV15
CASSVRTSGIYEQYF,TGTGCCAGCAGCGTAAGGACTAGCGGGATTTACGAGCAGTACTTC,NA,TRBD2,TRBJ2-7,TRBV9
CAWSVGRGVTEAFF,TGTGCCTGGAGTGTAGGGAGGGGAGTCACTGAAGCTTTCTTT,once,NA,TRBJ1-1,TRBV30
CASSLDRERGYTF,TGTGCCAGCAGCTTGGACAGAGAACGTGGCTACACCTTC,NA,NA,TRBJ1-2,TRBV11-2
CASSLRSGSYNEQFF,TGTGCCAGCAGCTTACGTAGCGGCTCCTACAATGAGCAGTTCTTC,NA,NA,TRBJ2-1,TRBV7-3
CASSDLREGQNEQFF,TGCGCCAGCAGTGACCTGCGGGAGGGCCAGAATGAGCAGTTCTTC,NA,TRBD2,TRBJ2-1,TRBV10-2
CAIGGLAGGETQYF,TGTGCCATCGGGGGACTAGCGGGAGGGGAGACCCAGTACTTC,once,TRBD2,TRBJ2-5,TRBV10-3
CAISDGGRGTYNEQFF,TGTGCCATCAGTGATGGCGGGAGGGGCACCTACAATGAGCAGTTCTTC,NA,TRBD2,TRBJ2-1,TRBV10-3
CASSRWAGPNEKLFF,TGTGCCAGCAGCCGTTGGGCAGGCCCTAATGAAAAACTGTTTTTT,NA,NA,TRBJ1-4,TRBV3-1/TRBV3-2
CASSLSRQNTEAFF,TGTGCCAGCAGCTTGTCTCGCCAGAACACTGAAGCTTTCTTT,NA,NA,TRBJ1-1,TRBV7-2
CASSERTNYGYTF,TGTGCCAGCAGTGAACGAACTAACTATGGCTACACCTTC,NA,NA,TRBJ1-2,TRBV6-1
CASSTQGASTNEKLFF,TGTGCCAGCAGCACACAGGGGGCCTCAACTAATGAAAAACTGTTTTTT,NA,TRBD1,TRBJ1-4,TRBV2
CASGQDNRALHF,TGTGCCAGCGGGCAGGACAACAGGGCCCTCCACTTT,once,NA,TRBJ1-6,TRBV7-9
CATRGSQADTQYF,TGTGCCACTCGGGGATCCCAGGCAGATACGCAGTATTTT,few,NA,TRBJ2-3,TRBV19
CATSRDGGKATEAFF,TGTGCCACCAGCAGAGATGGAGGGAAGGCCACTGAAGCTTTCTTT,NA,NA,TRBJ1-1,TRBV15
CASIRGGTEAFF,TGTGCCAGCATACGAGGGGGCACTGAAGCTTTCTTT,NA,NA,TRBJ1-1,TRBV28
CATSPGYQPQHF,TGTGCCACCAGCCCAGGGTATCAGCCCCAGCATTTT,NA,NA,TRBJ1-5,TRBV15
CAIGAGTGARNTIYF,TGTGCCATCGGGGCCGGGACAGGTGCCCGGAACACCATATATTTT,NA,TRBD1,TRBJ1-3,TRBV10-3
CASSLTGGVYNEQFF,TGTGCCAGCAGCCTTACAGGGGGTGTCTACAATGAGCAGTTCTTC,NA,TRBD1,TRBJ2-1,TRBV6-5
CASRQAQFSYGYTF,TGTGCCAGCAGACAGGCCCAGTTTTCCTATGGCTACACCTTC,NA,NA,TRBJ1-2,TRBV27
CAIMGTTEGNEQFF,TGTGCCATCATGGGGACCACCGAGGGCAATGAGCAGTTCTTC,NA,NA,TRBJ2-1,TRBV10-3